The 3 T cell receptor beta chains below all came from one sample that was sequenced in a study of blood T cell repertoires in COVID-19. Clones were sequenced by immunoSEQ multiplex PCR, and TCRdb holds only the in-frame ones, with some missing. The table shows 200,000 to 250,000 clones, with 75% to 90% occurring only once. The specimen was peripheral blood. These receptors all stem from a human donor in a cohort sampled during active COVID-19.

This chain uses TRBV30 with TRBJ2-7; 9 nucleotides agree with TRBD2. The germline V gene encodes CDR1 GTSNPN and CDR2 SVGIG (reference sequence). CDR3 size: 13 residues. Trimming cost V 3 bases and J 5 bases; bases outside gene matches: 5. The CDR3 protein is CAWSGGRANEQYF. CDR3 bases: TGTGCCTGGAGCGGCGGGAGGGCTAACGAGCAGTACTTC.

CDR3 region: CASTLRGGTEAFF. CDR3 DNA: TGTGCCAGTACGTTAAGGGGTGGCACTGAAGCTTTCTTT. The chain recombines TRBV19 with TRBJ1-1; possible D gene TRBD1, 5 bases. V was shortened by 7 bases and J by 4 bases, with 13 bases between the two germline ends. There are 13 residues in the CDR3. Germline V gene data show CDR1 as LNHDA and CDR2 as SQIVND (reference sequence).

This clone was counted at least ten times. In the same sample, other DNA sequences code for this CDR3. The CDR3 DNA is TGTGCCAGCAGCTCCCGAAGCGGGTCGGATGAGCAGTTCTTC. Amino acid sequence: CASSSRSGSDEQFF. The chain has TRBV27 and TRBJ2-1; a possible D gene is TRBD2 (6 bases). The V gene's germline CDR1 is MNHEY and CDR2 SMNVEV (reference sequence). V lost 6 bases to trimming and J lost 8 bases, with 17 bases between them. This CDR3 comprises 14 residues.